This T cell receptor beta chain is from a study of blood T cell repertoires in COVID-19. The overall study: Material from acute and convalescent COVID-19 was sourced from the United States, Italy and Spain. T cells, B-cell-depleted T cells, or PBMCs provided the cDNA or gDNA that served as material.

The junction had 7 bases not matched to a gene; V was cut back by 1 base and J by 8 bases. The CDR3 length is 16 residues. Germline V gives CDR1 SGHAT, CDR2 FQDESV (reference sequence). Authors' analysis steps: Nucleated cell counts were estimated from reference gene primer amplification. The method was immunoSEQ multiplex PCR; TCRdb's version includes in-frame clones alone and lacks a portion of them. Clone size and the V and J calls come from that table; the DNA yielded D and trimming. Of 190,000 or so clones detected, about 86% appear once; the ten largest clones hold about 0.96%. Sequenced: peripheral blood. This receptor was taken from a woman aged 18-30 years who had recovered from COVID-19. The genes are TRBV11-1 and TRBJ2-1; 11 bases are a match to TRBD2. In DNA form, the CDR3 reads TGTGCCAGCAGCTTAGGGGCTAGCGGGAGGCCCGATGAGCAGTTCTTC. This gives the protein CASSLGASGRPDEQFF.